The clone carrying this T cell receptor (beta chain) was observed once. Its matching antigen is unknown. Germline CDR1 and CDR2: MNHEY and SVGAGI. The CDR3 contains 13 residues. V lost 0 bases and J 3 bases, leaving 6 bases between the germline ends. Profiling relied on immunoSEQ multiplex PCR, and the TCRdb table lists in-frame clones only, not all of them. Of roughly 380,000 clones listed, around 89% were seen once; the top ten hold approximately 4%. This sample's treatment: 19 received Ad26.COV2.S at low or high dose, single or two shots; 5 received placebo; per-sample allocation not given. Vaccine and placebo recipients were sampled on day 63 after the first injection. The data stem from a study of Ad26.COV2.S vaccination and SARS-CoV-2 variants. About the research overall: Intramuscular Ad26.COV2.S doses were given once or twice, 56 days apart.

Study outcomes and limitations: Relative to placebo recipients, vaccine recipients exhibited elevated spike-specific TCR breadth. Analytic work on TCR breadth and depth might have understated the full extent of total T cell responses.

The receptor was isolated from a person between 18 and 65 years old who received the Ad26.COV2.S COVID-19 vaccine or a placebo. The V and J genes are TRBV6-5 and TRBJ2-7; D is possibly TRBD1 (5 bases). Here the sequenced sample was peripheral blood, taken in a trial of Ad26.COV2.S vaccine versus placebo. The CDR3 sequence is CASSYSDSYEQYF. DNA of the CDR3: TGTGCCAGCAGTTACTCCGACAGCTACGAGCAGTACTTC.